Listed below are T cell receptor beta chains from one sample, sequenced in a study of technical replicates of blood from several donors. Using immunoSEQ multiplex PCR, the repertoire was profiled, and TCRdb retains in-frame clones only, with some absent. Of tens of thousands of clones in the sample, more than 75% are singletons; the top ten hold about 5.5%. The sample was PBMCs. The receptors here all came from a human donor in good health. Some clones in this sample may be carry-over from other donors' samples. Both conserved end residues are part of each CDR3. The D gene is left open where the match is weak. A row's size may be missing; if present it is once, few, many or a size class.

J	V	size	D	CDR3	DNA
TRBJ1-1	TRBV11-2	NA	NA	CASSFPRGQGGTEAFF	TGTGCCAGCAGCTTCCCCCGTGGGCAGGGCGGCACTGAAGCTTTCTTT
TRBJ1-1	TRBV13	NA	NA	CATPGSGVTEAFF	TGTGCCACCCCCGGATCGGGAGTCACTGAAGCTTTCTTT
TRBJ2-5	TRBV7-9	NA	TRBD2	CASSLGMGYSGGPETQYF	TGTGCCAGCAGCTTAGGAATGGGGTATAGCGGGGGTCCAGAGACCCAGTACTTC
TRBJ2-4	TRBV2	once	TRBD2	CASGTSGRLNIQYF	TGTGCCAGCGGGACTAGCGGGCGGCTAAACATTCAGTACTTC
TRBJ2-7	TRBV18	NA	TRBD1	CASQGDRGPYEQYF	TGTGCCAGTCAAGGGGACAGGGGCCCCTACGAGCAGTACTTC
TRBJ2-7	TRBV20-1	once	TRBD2	CSALAGYEQYF	TGCAGTGCGTTAGCGGGGTACGAGCAGTACTTC
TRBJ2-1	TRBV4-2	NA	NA	CASSQVVRDQGEQFF	TGTGCCAGCAGCCAAGTAGTTCGCGACCAGGGGGAGCAGTTCTTC
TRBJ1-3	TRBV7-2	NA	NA	CASRVAAGNTIYF	TGTGCCAGCAGGGTAGCGGCAGGAAACACCATATATTTT
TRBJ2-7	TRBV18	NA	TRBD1	CASSPTRQGVIYEQYF	TGTGCCAGCTCACCGACGCGACAGGGTGTGATTTACGAGCAGTACTTC
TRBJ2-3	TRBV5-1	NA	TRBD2	CASSRGASGSGADTQYF	TGCGCCAGCAGTCGGGGGGCTAGCGGGAGCGGGGCAGATACGCAGTATTTT
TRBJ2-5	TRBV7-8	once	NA	CASSFGLASETQYF	TGTGCCAGCAGCTTTGGTCTAGCGTCGGAGACCCAGTACTTC
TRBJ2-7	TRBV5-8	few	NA	CASSLAQGGSFYEQYF	TGTGCCAGCAGCTTGGCGCAGGGAGGATCCTTCTACGAGCAGTACTTC
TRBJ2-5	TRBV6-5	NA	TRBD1	CASSYSGQGEETQYF	TGTGCCAGCAGTTACTCGGGACAGGGAGAAGAGACCCAGTACTTC
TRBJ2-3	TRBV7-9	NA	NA	CASSLGREVDTQYF	TGTGCCAGCAGCCTAGGTAGAGAGGTAGATACGCAGTATTTT
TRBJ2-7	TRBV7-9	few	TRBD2	CASSMASGATYEQYF	TGTGCCAGCAGCATGGCTAGCGGAGCGACCTACGAGCAGTACTTC
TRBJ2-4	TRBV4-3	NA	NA	CASSSQSGHPDIQYF	TGCGCCAGCAGCTCCCAATCGGGACATCCGGACATTCAGTACTTC
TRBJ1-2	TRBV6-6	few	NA	CAIGRGGYGYTF	TGTGCCATAGGCCGGGGGGGCTATGGCTACACCTTC
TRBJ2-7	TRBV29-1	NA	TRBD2	CSVSGTSDTYEQYF	TGCAGCGTTTCCGGGACTAGCGACACCTACGAGCAGTACTTC
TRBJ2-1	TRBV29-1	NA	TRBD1	CSVDIQGKRYNEQFF	TGCAGCGTTGACATACAGGGGAAACGTTACAATGAGCAGTTCTTC
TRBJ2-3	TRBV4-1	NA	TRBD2	CASSQVIIAGRDTQYF	TGCGCCAGCAGCCAAGTAATAATAGCGGGGAGGGATACGCAGTATTTT
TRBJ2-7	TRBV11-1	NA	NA	CASSPPGRGAYEQYF	TGTGCCAGCAGCCCACCGGGGAGGGGGGCCTACGAGCAGTACTTC
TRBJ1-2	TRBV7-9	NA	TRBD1	CASSLGQGLEINYGYTF	TGTGCCAGCAGCTTAGGACAGGGCCTAGAGATTAACTATGGCTACACCTTC
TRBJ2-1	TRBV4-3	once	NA	CASSQNRVLRDNEQFF	TGCGCCAGCAGCCAGAACAGGGTCCTGCGGGACAATGAGCAGTTCTTC
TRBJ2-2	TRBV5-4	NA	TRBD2	CASSLGGGGAFGELFF	TGTGCCAGCAGCTTGGGTGGCGGGGGGGCTTTCGGGGAGCTGTTTTTT
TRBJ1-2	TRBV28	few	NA	CASSEGGASMTYTF	TGTGCCAGCAGCGAGGGGGGGGCGTCCATGACCTACACCTTC
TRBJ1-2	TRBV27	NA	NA	CASSLTGQRGGYTF	TGTGCCAGCAGTTTAACTGGACAGCGAGGTGGCTACACCTTC
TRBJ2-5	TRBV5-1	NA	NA	CASSTSETQYF	TGCGCCAGCAGCACTTCGGAGACCCAGTACTTC
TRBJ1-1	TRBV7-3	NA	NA	CASSPKAAARDRNTEAFF	TGTGCCAGCAGCCCCAAAGCAGCGGCCCGCGATAGGAACACTGAAGCTTTCTTT
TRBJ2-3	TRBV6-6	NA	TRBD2	CASFAGGGSTDTQYF	TGTGCCAGCTTCGCCGGGGGGGGAAGCACAGATACGCAGTATTTT
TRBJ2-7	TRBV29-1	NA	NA	CSVDGQGNEQYF	TGCAGCGTTGACGGCCAGGGAAACGAGCAGTACTTC
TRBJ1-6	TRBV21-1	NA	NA	CASSPRDRVNSPLHF	TGTGCCAGCAGCCCGAGGGACAGGGTGAATTCACCCCTCCACTTT
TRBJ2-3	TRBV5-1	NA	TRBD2	CASSRGTSGERTDTQYF	TGCGCCAGCAGCAGGGGGACTAGCGGGGAGCGCACAGATACGCAGTATTTT
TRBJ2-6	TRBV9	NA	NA	CASSEEEGRRSGANVLTF	TGTGCCAGCAGCGAGGAGGAGGGACGGAGATCTGGGGCCAACGTCCTGACTTTC
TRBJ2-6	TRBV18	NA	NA	CASSQESGGGAFGANVLTF	TGTGCCAGCTCACAGGAAAGTGGAGGGGGCGCCTTTGGGGCCAACGTCCTGACTTTC
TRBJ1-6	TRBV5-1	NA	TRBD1	CASSEAGTGLKPLHF	TGCGCCAGCAGCGAGGCCGGGACAGGGTTGAAGCCCCTCCACTTT
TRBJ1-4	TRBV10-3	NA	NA	CAIRDNGNEKLFF	TGTGCCATCAGGGACAACGGTAATGAAAAACTGTTTTTT
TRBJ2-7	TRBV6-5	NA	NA	CASSYYPGAYEQYF	TGTGCCAGCAGTTACTACCCAGGGGCCTACGAGCAGTACTTC
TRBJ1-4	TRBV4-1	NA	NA	CASSHGQTNEKLFF	TGCGCCAGCAGCCATGGACAGACTAATGAAAAACTGTTTTTT
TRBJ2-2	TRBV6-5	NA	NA	CASSYTVRGTGELFF	TGTGCCAGCAGTTATACGGTCCGGGGCACCGGGGAGCTGTTTTTT
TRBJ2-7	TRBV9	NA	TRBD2	CASSVGASGSAGEQYF	TGTGCCAGCAGCGTAGGGGCCAGCGGGAGTGCCGGGGAGCAGTACTTC
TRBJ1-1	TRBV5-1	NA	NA	CASSSSSARASTEAFF	TGCGCCAGCAGCTCCTCTAGTGCCAGGGCCAGCACTGAAGCTTTCTTT
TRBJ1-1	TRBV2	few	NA	CASKKEAAMNTEAFF	TGTGCCAGCAAGAAAGAGGCTGCCATGAACACTGAAGCTTTCTTT
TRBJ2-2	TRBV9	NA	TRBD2	CASSVGLAGGFPGELFF	TGTGCCAGCAGCGTAGGACTAGCGGGAGGTTTCCCCGGGGAGCTGTTTTTT
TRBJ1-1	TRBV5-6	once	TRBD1	CASSPLTGDAEAFF	TGTGCCAGCTCCCCCCTTACAGGGGACGCTGAAGCTTTCTTT
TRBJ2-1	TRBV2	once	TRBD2	CASRKASGSTEQFF	TGTGCCAGCAGAAAGGCTAGCGGGAGCACTGAGCAGTTCTTC
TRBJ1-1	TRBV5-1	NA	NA	CASSTTGNTEAFF	TGCGCCAGCAGCACGACGGGGAACACTGAAGCTTTCTTT
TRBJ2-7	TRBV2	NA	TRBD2	CASRLAGKSNEQYF	TGTGCCAGCAGACTAGCGGGGAAAAGTAACGAGCAGTACTTC
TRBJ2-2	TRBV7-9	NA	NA	CASSLLGELFF	TGTGCCAGCAGCTTACTCGGGGAGCTGTTTTTT
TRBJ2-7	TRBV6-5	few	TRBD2	CASKFGLAGFYEQYF	TGTGCCAGCAAATTTGGACTAGCGGGGTTCTACGAGCAGTACTTC
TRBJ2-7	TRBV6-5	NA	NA	CASTLGGASTSEQYF	TGTGCCAGCACCCTAGGGGGGGCCTCTACCAGCGAGCAGTACTTC
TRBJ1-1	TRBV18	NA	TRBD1	CASSPFRDRGRMNTEAFF	TGTGCCAGCTCACCATTCCGGGACAGGGGGCGCATGAACACTGAAGCTTTCTTT
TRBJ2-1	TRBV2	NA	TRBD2	CASSEGVAGGPYNEQFF	TGTGCCAGCAGTGAAGGGGTAGCGGGAGGTCCATACAATGAGCAGTTCTTC
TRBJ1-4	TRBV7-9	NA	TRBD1	CASSVRGRVEKLFF	TGTGCCAGCAGCGTCAGGGGGCGCGTTGAAAAACTGTTTTTT
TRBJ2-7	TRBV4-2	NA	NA	CASSRGETYEQYF	TGTGCCAGCAGCCGGGGGGAGACCTACGAGCAGTACTTC
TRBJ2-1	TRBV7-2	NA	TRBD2	CASSPSLAGGYNEQFF	TGTGCCAGCAGCCCCTCCCTAGCGGGAGGCTACAATGAGCAGTTCTTC
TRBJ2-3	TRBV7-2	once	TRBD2	CATQLAGGLDTQYF	TGTGCCACTCAGTTAGCGGGGGGGCTAGATACGCAGTATTTT
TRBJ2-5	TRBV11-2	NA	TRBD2	CASSPRTSGREETQYF	TGTGCCAGCAGCCCACGGACTAGCGGGAGGGAGGAGACCCAGTACTTC
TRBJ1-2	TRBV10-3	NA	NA	CAISITGSYGYTF	TGTGCCATCAGCATTACAGGGTCCTATGGCTACACCTTC